A single sample is the source of the 15 T cell receptor delta chains below, sequenced in a study of γδ T cells in repeated Plasmodium falciparum infection. Bulk repertoires came from Vgamma9/Vdelta2+ or Vdelta2-negative gammadelta T cells flow-sorted from PBMC. TCRdb reanalysed the multiplex PCR reads via CATT. The sample holds roughly 90,000 delta-chain clones, 0.95% to 1% seen once. Sequenced sample: gamma-delta T cells from blood. Source of these receptors: a pool of human donors (malaria-infected and uninfected, not separated).

Of note for this clone: TCRdb pairs this DNA with a much larger clone's protein that differs at residue 9, likely a read error; the protein shown was translated from the DNA. The chain has TRDV2 and TRDJ2; a weak D match, TRDD3 (6 bases). TCRdb gives no J gene; it was assigned here by matching the DNA to germline. Germline loops: CDR1 GEAIGNYY, CDR2 EKD. V dropped 1 base and J dropped 2 bases, with 13 bases sitting between them. CDR3 size: 16 residues. The chain's CDR3 is CACDTWDRWLTAQLFF. CDR3 bases: TGTGCCTGTGACACTTGGGATAGGTGGTTGACAGCACAACTCTTCTTT.

This clone was seen a handful of times. This DNA's translation and the protein TCRdb lists, from a much larger clone, do not match at residue 6, likely due to a read error; the protein shown is translated from the DNA. The chain recombines TRDV2 with TRDJ1, with 8 bases that match TRDD3. The J gene is absent in TCRdb and was assigned here via DNA matching to germline. The CDR3 has 16 residues. The germline V gene encodes CDR1 GEAIGNYY and CDR2 EKD. The J segment lost 2 bases and the V segment lost 2 bases, leaving 9 bases of the junction unmatched. The CDR3 DNA follows: TGTGCCTGTGACAGGCCGGGGGATAAGACAACCGATAAACTCATCTTT. Protein product: CACDRPGDKTTDKLIF.

There are many counts of this clone. The chain couples TRDV1 to TRDJ1, with 7 nucleotides matching TRDD3. Trimming cost V 4 bases and J 1 base; bases outside gene matches: 21. The CDR3 consists of 20 residues. Germline CDR1 and CDR2: TSWWSYY and QGS. The CDR3 loop is CALGGGFDLLGLTFTDKLIF. DNA of the CDR3: TGTGCTCTTGGGGGGGGGTTTGACTTACTGGGGCTTACATTCACCGATAAACTCATCTTT.

There are a few counts of this clone. The protein given by TCRdb reflects a much larger clone and differs at residue 17 from this DNA's translation, likely from a read error; the protein shown is the DNA's translation. Called V gene: TRDV2; the J gene was not called; TRDD3 was called by the table and not checked on the DNA. Germline CDR1 reads GEAIGNYY; CDR2 reads EKD. The CDR3 sequence is 19 residues long. This CDR3 is CACDTGPGGYEGYTDKPIF. CDR3 in DNA: TGTGCCTGTGACACGGGGCCTGGGGGATACGAGGGGTACACCGATAAACCCATCTTT.

This clone was counted only a few times. The mismatch at residue 6 between this DNA's translation and the TCRdb protein of a much larger clone likely reflects a read error; the protein shown is translated from the DNA. The chain combines TRDV2 with TRDJ3, with 13 bases fitting TRDD3. TCRdb supplies no J gene; here it was assigned by aligning the nucleotide sequence to germline. The ends lost 0 bases at V and 2 bases at J; junction bases unmatched: 9. Germline V gene data show CDR1 as GEAIGNYY and CDR2 as EKD. This CDR3 has 21 amino acids. The CDR3 DNA follows: TGTGCCTGTGACACCATACTGGGGGATACGCTAACAGCCTGGGACACCCGACAGATGTTTTTC. This gives the protein CACDTILGDTLTAWDTRQMFF.

This clone has only a few counts. For this DNA, TCRdb reports the protein of a much larger clone, which diverges at residue 13, most likely from a read error; the protein presented here is translated directly from the DNA. This rearrangement joins TRDV1 to TRDJ1, with 8 nucleotides matching TRDD2. The J gene, absent from TCRdb, was called here by matching the DNA to germline. Germline V gene data show CDR1 as TSWWSYY and CDR2 as QGS. The trim removed 4 bases at V and 8 bases at J, leaving 24 bases unmatched. The CDR3 length is 19 residues. The chain's CDR3 is CALGARRLPTWGVRIKLIF. CDR3 DNA sequence: TGTGCTCTTGGGGCCCGTCGTCTTCCTACTTGGGGGGTACGGATAAAACTCATCTTT.

This clone has only a few counts. Translating this DNA gives a protein that differs at residue 11 from the TCRdb one, which belongs to a much larger clone; a read error is likely, and the protein shown is this translation. The chain joins TRDV2 to TRDJ1, with 11 positions matching TRDD3. Germline assignment: CDR1 GEAIGNYY and CDR2 EKD. The V segment lost 2 bases and the J segment 0 bases; nucleotides outside the gene matches: 10. This CDR3 region has 18 residues. The CDR3: CACDRILGDMEDTDKLIF. In DNA, the CDR3 is TGTGCCTGTGACAGGATACTGGGGGATATGGAGGACACCGATAAACTCATCTTT.

In its sample, this clone ranks as medium-sized. Within the sample, other DNA sequences also encode this same CDR3. V and J are TRDV1 and TRDJ3; D unclear. Germline values: CDR1 TSWWSYY, CDR2 QGS. V was clipped by 5 bases and J by 2 bases, with 19 bases between them. This CDR3 has 19 residues. The CDR3 reads CALGSLRKLSTWDTRQMFF. CDR3 sequence (DNA): TGTGCTCTTGGGTCGCTAAGGAAACTTTCGACCTGGGACACCCGACAGATGTTTTTC.

Worth noting for this clone: The amino acid sequence in TCRdb belongs to a much larger clone and departs from this DNA's translation at residue 13, likely a sequencing read error; the sequence shown is translated from the DNA. The J gene is TRDJ1, the V gene TRDV2; D not certain. TCRdb does not report a J gene; here it was assigned by matching the DNA to germline references. This CDR3 contains 16 residues. Per the germline V gene, CDR1 is GEAIGNYY and CDR2 is EKD. The CDR3 loop reads CACDTVGDAYTDRLIF. CDR3 bases: TGTGCCTGTGACACCGTCGGAGACGCGTACACCGATAGACTCATCTTT.

This clone was counted many times. The protein TCRdb lists belongs to a much larger clone and differs from this DNA's translation at residue 3, which points to a read error; the protein shown is made from the DNA. V gene TRDV1 combines with J gene TRDJ1; weak D call: TRDD3 (6 bases). Deletions cut 11 bases from V and 0 bases from J, with 19 bases between. The germline V gene encodes CDR1 TSWWSYY and CDR2 QGS. The CDR3 extends over 15 amino acids. The DNA for the CDR3 is TGTGCTATCGGGCCGCTGGGGTTGTACACCGATAAACTCATCTTT. Protein: CAIGPLGLYTDKLIF.

Of note for this clone: The protein TCRdb lists belongs to a much larger clone and differs from this DNA's translation at residue 5, which points to a read error; the protein shown is made from the DNA. The chain has TRDV2 and TRDJ3, with TRDD3 matching 12 bases. The J gene, not given by TCRdb, was assigned here from a germline match of the nucleotide sequence. V lost 3 bases and J lost 0; bases outside the gene matches: 8. Germline CDR1 GEAIGNYY, CDR2 EKD. The CDR3 is 20 amino acids. This CDR3 reads CACDPPLGDTSSWDTRQMFF. Here the CDR3 DNA reads TGTGCCTGTGACCCGCCACTGGGGGATACCAGCTCCTGGGACACCCGACAGATGTTTTTC.

Concerning this clone itself: TCRdb pairs this DNA with a much larger clone's protein that differs at residue 11, likely a read error; the protein shown was translated from the DNA. V and J are TRDV2 and TRDJ1; TRDD3 aligns across 7 bases. The CDR3 runs to 19 residues. CDR1 and CDR2 (germline): GEAIGNYY, EKD. The J segment lost 0 bases and the V segment lost 0 bases, leaving 15 bases of the junction unmatched. DNA of the CDR3: TGTGCCTGTGACACCCCATGGGATACTAAAGTCCCGTACACCGATAAACTCATCTTT. This sequence encodes CACDTPWDTKVPYTDKLIF.

A note on this clone: TCRdb attributes to this sequence the protein of a much larger clone, which differs from the DNA translation at residue 15; a read error is likely, and the protein displayed is translated from the DNA. The V gene corresponds to TRDV1; no J gene was called; TRDD3, the D gene given by the table, was not confirmed from the DNA. From germline, CDR1 is TSWWSYY and CDR2 QGS. The CDR3 runs 17 residues. This chain's CDR3 is CALGKGPLGFYTDKPIF. CDR3 nucleotides: TGTGCTCTTGGGAAGGGGCCCCTGGGGTTCTACACCGATAAACCCATCTTT.

This clone was detected a few times. This DNA translates differently at residue 4 from the TCRdb protein, which is that of a much larger clone; a read error is likely, and the protein shown is the DNA's own translation. V is TRDV2 and J is TRDJ1; 8 bases map to TRDD3. As TCRdb names no J gene, one was assigned here on the basis of a DNA match to germline. V lost 5 bases and J lost 0; bases outside the gene matches: 13. Per the germline V gene, CDR1 is GEAIGNYY and CDR2 is EKD. The CDR3 is 17 residues long. CDR3 region: CACGLRAGGPYTDKLIF. The CDR3 bases are TGTGCCTGTGGCCTTAGAGCTGGGGGACCGTACACCGATAAACTCATCTTT.

The table lists this clone with a few counts. Given a far larger clone just one base away, this is likely a sequencing read error. The same CDR3 can be traced to other DNA sequences in this sample. V usage is TRDV1 and J usage is TRDJ1; 10 positions match TRDD3. TCRdb carries no J gene annotation; the J gene was assigned here by matching the DNA with germline. The CDR3 length is 21 residues. Germline V gives CDR1 TSWWSYY, CDR2 QGS. The CDR3 spells CALGEFRFWPTGGSYTDKLIF. CDR3 sequence (DNA): TGTGCTCTTGGGGAATTTCGATTCTGGCCTACTGGGGGATCCTACACTGATAAACTCATCTTT.